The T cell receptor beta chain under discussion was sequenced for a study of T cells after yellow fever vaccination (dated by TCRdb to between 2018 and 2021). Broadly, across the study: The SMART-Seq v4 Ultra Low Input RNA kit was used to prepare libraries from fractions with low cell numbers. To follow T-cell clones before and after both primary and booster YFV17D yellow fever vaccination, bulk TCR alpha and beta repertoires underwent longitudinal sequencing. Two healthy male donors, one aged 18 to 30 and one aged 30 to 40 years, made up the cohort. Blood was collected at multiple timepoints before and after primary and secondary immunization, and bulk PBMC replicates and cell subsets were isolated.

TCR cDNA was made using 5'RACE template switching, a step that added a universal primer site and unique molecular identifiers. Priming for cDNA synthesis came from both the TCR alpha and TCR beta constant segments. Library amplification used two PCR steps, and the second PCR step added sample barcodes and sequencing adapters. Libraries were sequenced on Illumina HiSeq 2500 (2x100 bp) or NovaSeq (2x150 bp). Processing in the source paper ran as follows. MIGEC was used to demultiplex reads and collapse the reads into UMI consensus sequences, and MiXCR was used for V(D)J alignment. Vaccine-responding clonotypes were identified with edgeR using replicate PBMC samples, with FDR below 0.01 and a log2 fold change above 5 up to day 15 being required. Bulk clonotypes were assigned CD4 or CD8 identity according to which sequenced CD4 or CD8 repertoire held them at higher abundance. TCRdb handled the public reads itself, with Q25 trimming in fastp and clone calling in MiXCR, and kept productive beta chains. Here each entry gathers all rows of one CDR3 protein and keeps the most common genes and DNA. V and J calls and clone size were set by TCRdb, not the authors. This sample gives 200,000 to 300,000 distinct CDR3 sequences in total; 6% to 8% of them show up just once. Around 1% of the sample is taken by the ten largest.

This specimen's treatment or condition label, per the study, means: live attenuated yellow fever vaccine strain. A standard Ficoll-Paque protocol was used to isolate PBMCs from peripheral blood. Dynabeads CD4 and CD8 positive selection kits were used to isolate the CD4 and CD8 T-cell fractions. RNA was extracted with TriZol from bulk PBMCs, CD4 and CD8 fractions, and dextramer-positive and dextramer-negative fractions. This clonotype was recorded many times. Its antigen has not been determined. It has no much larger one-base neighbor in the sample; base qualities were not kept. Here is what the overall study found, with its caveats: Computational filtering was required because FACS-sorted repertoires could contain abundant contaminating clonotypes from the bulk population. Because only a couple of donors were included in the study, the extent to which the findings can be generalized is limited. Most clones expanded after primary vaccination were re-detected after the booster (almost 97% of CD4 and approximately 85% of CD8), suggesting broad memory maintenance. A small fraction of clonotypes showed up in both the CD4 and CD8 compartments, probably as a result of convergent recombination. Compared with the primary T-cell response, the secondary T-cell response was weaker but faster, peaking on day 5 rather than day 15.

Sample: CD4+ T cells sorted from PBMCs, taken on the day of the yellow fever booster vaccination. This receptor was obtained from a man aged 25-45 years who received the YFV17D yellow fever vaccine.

The CDR3 reads as follows: CASSLGQASYEQYF. The nucleotide sequence is given as TGCGCCAGCAGCCTAGGACAGGCCTCCTACGAGCAGTACTTC. The chain is assembled from TRBV5-1 and TRBJ2-7, and TRBD1 matches 7 of the central bases. Germline trimming amounts to 4 bases on V and 0 bases on J, with 4 as the count of junction bases outside the gene matches. CDR1 and CDR2 (SGHRS, YFSETQ) derive from the germline V gene. Reading from cysteine to phenylalanine, the CDR3 counts 14 amino acids. Here the CDR3 DNA is all that survives: 42 bases in frame from base 1.